A selection of T cell receptor beta chains follows, all from one sample in a study of T cell repertoires in cytomegalovirus infection. Via MiXCR, TCRdb re-called the reads, giving one row per CDR3 protein. The table records 400,000 to 550,000 distinct CDR3 sequences, around 10% of them present only once. The sample was PBMCs. These receptors originate from a human donor in good health (CMV status not recorded). Some clones in this sample may be carry-over from other donors' samples. CDR3s include the opening cysteine and the closing phenylalanine or tryptophan. Fields, in order: clone size, J gene, D gene, V gene, CDR3 protein, CDR3 DNA. D genes are given only for firm matches. A row's size may be missing; if present it is once, few, many or a size class.

>few|TRBJ2-5|NA|TRBV7-7
CASSLALAGKTQYF
TGTGCTAGCAGCTTAGCGCTTGCTGGAAAGACCCAGTACTTC
>NA|TRBJ1-5|NA|TRBV9
CASNIGGVGQPQHF
TGTGCCAGCAACATAGGGGGGGTCGGTCAGCCCCAGCATTTT
>many|TRBJ1-3|NA|TRBV7-8
CASSRRIGASGNTIYF
TGTGCCAGCAGCCGCCGCATAGGTGCCTCTGGAAACACCATATATTTT
>NA|TRBJ2-1|NA|TRBV4-2
CASSQDWQGRRVF
TGTGCCAGCAGCCAAGATTGGCAGGGTAGGAGGGTCTTC
>NA|TRBJ1-4|NA|TRBV28
CASKLRGNEKLFF
TGTGCCAGCAAACTGAGGGGGAATGAAAAACTGTTTTTT
>few|TRBJ2-1|NA|TRBV24-1
CATSDLAKGGKNEQFF
TGTGCCACCAGTGATTTGGCAAAAGGGGGGAAGAATGAGCAGTTCTTC
>NA|TRBJ2-7|TRBD2|TRBV15
CATSPLAGDFPISYEQYF
TGTGCCACCAGCCCGCTAGCGGGAGACTTCCCTATATCCTACGAGCAGTACTTC
>many|TRBJ2-1|TRBD1|TRBV7-2
CASSSDRASYNEQFF
TGTGCCAGCAGCTCCGACAGGGCTTCCTACAATGAGCAGTTCTTC
>NA|TRBJ2-3|NA|TRBV15
CATSSEGALAQYF
TGTGCCACCAGCAGCGAAGGGGCCTTGGCGCAGTATTTT
>many|TRBJ2-1|TRBD2|TRBV7-6
CASSFLGTSGTYNEQFF
TGTGCCAGCAGCTTCCTGGGGACTAGCGGGACTTACAATGAGCAGTTCTTC
>few|TRBJ1-1|NA|TRBV6-6
CASLVNTEAFF
TGTGCCAGCTTGGTGAACACTGAAGCTTTCTTT
>few|TRBJ2-7|TRBD2|TRBV13
CASSLGLMGLSEQYF
TGTGCCAGCAGCTTAGGCCTAATGGGACTATCCGAGCAGTACTTC
>NA|TRBJ2-1|TRBD2|TRBV7-9
CASSAPASGASFPNEQFF
TGTGCCAGCAGCGCACCGGCTAGCGGGGCATCCTTTCCCAATGAGCAGTTCTTC
>many|TRBJ2-7|TRBD1|TRBV7-2
CASSGTGLGEQYF
TGTGCCAGCAGCGGGACAGGGTTAGGGGAGCAGTACTTC